This is a list of T cell receptor beta chains from one sample in a study of CD8+CD57+ T cells in acquired aplastic anemia. TCRdb reanalysed the reads using MiXCR and keeps one entry per CDR3 protein. The sample carries around 150,000 distinct CDR3 sequences, roughly 40% recorded once. The sample consisted of sorted CD4+, CD8+, or CD8+CD57+ T cells (not recorded which) from PBMCs. These receptors were obtained from a human donor in good health. Each CDR3 is given without its conserved first and last residue. Fields, in order: V gene, J gene, clone size, CDR3 protein. For some rows the clone size is stated as once, few or many, or as a class when expanded; others skip it.

TRBV10-3	TRBJ2-7	many	AISWQGNSYEQY
TRBV19	TRBJ2-5	many	AKRTSWTQY
TRBV11-3	TRBJ2-6	-	ASSPHQGSSGANVLT
TRBV7-8	TRBJ2-3	-	ASSYRTGAEDTQY
TRBV11-3	TRBJ2-2	once	ASSLGGSRELF
TRBV7-3	TRBJ2-2	many	ASSESFTTNGELF
TRBV29-1	TRBJ1-1	-	SVKNTEAF
TRBV2	TRBJ2-1	many	ASSAVGASGNEQF
TRBV13	TRBJ1-1	-	ASGGQLNTEAF
TRBV20-1	TRBJ1-1	many	SANRVNTEAF
TRBV2	TRBJ1-4	-	ASSETSKGGEKLF
TRBV20-1	TRBJ1-6	-	SARDRDLINSPLH
TRBV10-3	TRBJ1-2	-	AISEVTGASYGYT
TRBV30	TRBJ2-7	-	AWSLVGQGSYEQY
TRBV10-3	TRBJ2-7	-	AISESRLVGDNEQY
TRBV5-1	TRBJ1-1	once	ASSLTNGGGEAF
TRBV5-4	TRBJ2-1	-	ASSLGAGGKGGSYNEQF
TRBV20-1	TRBJ2-7	many	SARVKALSYEQY
TRBV6-6	TRBJ2-5	many	ASSYEGQETQY
TRBV9	TRBJ1-1	many	ASSVMGGLGTEAF
TRBV2	TRBJ2-5	-	ATSDRDETQY
TRBV27	TRBJ1-2	few	ASSFGPGRNYGYT
TRBV12-3/TRBV12-4	TRBJ1-3	many	ASSHARNTIY
TRBV20-1	TRBJ2-7	-	SARAGGPGY
TRBV15	TRBJ2-7	-	ATKRQGMLEQY
TRBV10-3	TRBJ1-2	once	AISEGDRVFGHI
TRBV29-1	TRBJ2-5	few	SVRQGAGAETQY
TRBV5-1	TRBJ1-3	-	ASNAGTGIGNTIY
TRBV4-1	TRBJ2-3	few	ASSQEQRRTDTQY
TRBV7-2	TRBJ2-7	many	ASSLPGAQY
TRBV3-1	TRBJ1-3	few	ASGTARPRRNTIY
TRBV5-5	TRBJ2-7	many	ASSLAAGLTYEQY
TRBV14	TRBJ2-2	many	ASSARTGVNTGELF
TRBV9	TRBJ2-7	-	ASSVVAGSSYEQY
TRBV20-1	TRBJ1-2	-	SAAQGGAIAGYT
TRBV12-3/TRBV12-4	TRBJ2-7	many	ASRPGTSGNYEQY
TRBV2	TRBJ2-3	-	ASRATGGARPDTQY
TRBV2	TRBJ1-1	many	ASSLRGGNTEAF
TRBV11-3	TRBJ1-2	many	ASSLEGTVNYGYT
TRBV9	TRBJ1-6	many	ASSASGTGRSPLH
TRBV9	TRBJ2-5	many	ASSVAARGLRETQY
TRBV18	TRBJ1-1	-	ASSLSGATEAF
TRBV30	TRBJ2-2	-	AWTLKGVNGELF
TRBV6-1	TRBJ1-5	-	ASRDERTYRGHQPQH
TRBV10-3	TRBJ2-7	many	AIARGGGYEQY
TRBV30	TRBJ2-5	once	AREDRGTETQY
TRBV10-3	TRBJ1-2	-	AISVGAPPPSRGYGYT
TRBV9	TRBJ2-6	-	ASSPQGANVLT
TRBV15	TRBJ2-3	many	ATSRDQGASTDTQY